The sequence of this TCR beta chain was determined in a study of blood T cell repertoires in COVID-19. This table comes from immunoSEQ multiplex PCR, and its TCRdb copy is limited to in-frame clones, with some not included. The sample lists under 300,000 clones; 86% were seen once. This CDR3 is built from 18 residues. Looked up from germline, CDR1 is MNHEY and CDR2 is SMNVEV (reference sequence). V lost 3 bases to trimming and J lost 5 bases; unmatched junction nucleotides: 15. This clone was counted once. The chain joins TRBV27 to TRBJ1-2; TRBD1 agrees at 10 bases. The receptor comes from a woman aged 65 to 85 with COVID-19, enrolled during active disease. Sequencing was done on a sample of peripheral blood. The DNA for the CDR3 is TGTGCCAGCAGTTTTTCCGGTTTAGTGACAGGGGGCAGGTATGGCTACACCTTC. Its protein product is CASSFSGLVTGGRYGYTF.